A single sample is the source of the 19 T cell receptor beta chains below, sequenced in a study of shared clonotypes between healthy human individuals. The data were produced by immunoSEQ multiplex PCR, yet TCRdb's version contains in-frame clones alone and is incomplete. Of 1.4 million to 1.5 million clones listed, around 97% are singletons. Sequencing was performed on naive CD4+ T cells sorted from blood. Noted subset: CD45RA+ positively selected. All receptors come from a man aged 25-40 years in good health.

The chain uses TRBV4-2 and TRBJ1-1; D is ambiguous. The CDR3 contains 14 residues. Deletions cut 0 bases from V and 4 bases from J, with 9 bases between. CDR1 is LGHNA and CDR2 is YNFKEQ in the germline V gene. The CDR3 loop reads CASSQERVRTEAFF. The CDR3, as DNA: TGTGCCAGCAGCCAAGAAAGGGTACGCACTGAAGCTTTCTTT.

Comment on this clone: It is unclear where the CDR3 begins or ends on the DNA, so no DNA is shown, and the CDR3 is as TCRdb lists it. V and J are TRBV2 and TRBJ2-6; the D call in the table, TRBD2, was not verified against the DNA. The CDR3 is 14 residues long, counting both termini. The germline V gene has CDR1 SNHLY and CDR2 FYNNEI. CDR3 sequence reads: CASRGTFGANVLTF.

The gene calls are TRBV9 and TRBJ2-5, with TRBD2 as a possible D gene (6 bases). The V and J ends lost 4 bases and 5 bases respectively, with 18 bases between them. The germline V gene encodes CDR1 SGDLS and CDR2 YYNGEE. The CDR3 extends over 15 amino acids. CDR3 protein: CASSPTSRRGETQYF. CDR3 nucleotide sequence: TGTGCCAGCAGCCCCACTAGCAGGAGGGGTGAGACCCAGTACTTC.

This chain joins TRBV11-2 and TRBJ1-4; the D is unclear. The V and J ends lost 4 bases and 7 bases respectively, with 13 bases between them. From germline, CDR1 is SGHAT and CDR2 FQNNGV. CDR3 size: 14 residues. This chain's CDR3 is CASSYTTYSEKLFF. CDR3 DNA sequence: TGTGCCAGCAGCTACACTACTTACAGTGAAAAACTGTTTTTT.

The rearrangement links TRBV6-1 to TRBJ1-5; D call uncertain. This CDR3 has 14 amino acids. The germline CDR1 and CDR2 sequences are MNHNS and SASEGT. Trimming shortened V by 5 bases and J by 2 bases, and 10 bases separated the two germline ends. CDR3 in DNA: TGTGCCAGCAGTAATAGGGTGCGCAATCAGCCCCAGCATTTT. It translates to CASSNRVRNQPQHF.

This clone was seen a single time. The genes are TRBV6-5 and TRBJ2-1; D unresolved. Germline V lookup: CDR1 MNHEY, CDR2 SVGAGI. This CDR3 is 13 amino acids long. Trimming removed 7 bases from V and 9 bases from J, with 16 bases in between. This CDR3 is CASTTEGLTEQFF. CDR3 bases: TGTGCCAGCACCACCGAAGGGTTGACTGAGCAGTTCTTC.

The chain employs TRBV10-3 and TRBJ2-2; D unresolved. The CDR3 has 16 residues. Deletions cut 3 bases from V and 1 base from J, with 12 bases between. Germline V gives CDR1 ENHRY, CDR2 SYGVKD. CDR3 sequence reads: CAISDFMRQNTGELFF. The CDR3 bases are TGTGCCATCAGTGACTTTATGAGACAGAACACCGGGGAGCTGTTTTTT.

The chain uses TRBV7-2 and TRBJ2-7; no definite D call. CDR3 length: 14 amino acids. V was trimmed by 1 base and J by 0 bases, leaving 7 bases between them. Germline lookup yields CDR1 SGHTA and CDR2 FQGNSA. This CDR3 is CASSLERSSYEQYF. The CDR3 bases are TGTGCCAGCAGCTTAGAAAGGAGCTCCTACGAGCAGTACTTC.

The V call is TRBV25-1, the J call TRBJ2-7; 11 nucleotides match TRBD2. The germline CDR1 and CDR2 sequences are MGHDK and SYGVNS. This CDR3 comprises 14 residues. V lost 6 bases to trimming and J lost 4 bases; unmatched junction nucleotides: 5. The CDR3 loop is CASSLTSGRYEQYF. The CDR3 nucleotides are TGTGCCAGCAGCCTCACTAGCGGGAGATACGAGCAGTACTTC.

As concerns this clone: This CDR3 is also generated by other DNA sequences in the sample. V gene TRBV6-5 combines with J gene TRBJ2-7; no clear D. Germline V CDR1 and CDR2: MNHEY, SVGAGI. The CDR3 length is 14 residues. V was trimmed by 0 bases and J by 3 bases, leaving 9 bases between them. DNA for the CDR3: TGTGCCAGCAGTTACTCGCGAGTGGGCTACGAGCAGTACTTC. This translates into CASSYSRVGYEQYF.

CDR3 sequence reads: CASSRLAGENYEQYF. The CDR3 DNA sequence: TGCGCCAGCAGCCGACTAGCGGGAGAAAACTACGAGCAGTACTTC. The V gene is TRBV4-3, the J gene TRBJ2-7, with 12 positions matching TRBD2. This CDR3 spans 15 amino acids. Germline V CDR1 and CDR2: LGHNA, YSLEER. V shed 4 bases and J 3 bases; nucleotides not matched to a gene: 4.

This rearrangement joins TRBV15 to TRBJ2-3; D assignment may be TRBD1 or TRBD2 (7 bases each). Looked up from germline, CDR1 is LNHNV and CDR2 is YYDKDF (reference sequence). The CDR3 has 15 amino acids. Trimming removed 5 bases at V and 3 bases at J, with 15 bases between. Here the CDR3 DNA reads TGTGCCACCAGCGAGGCAGGGGGGGGTACAGATACGCAGTATTTT. Translated: CATSEAGGGTDTQYF. The variable domain in full, with the rest retrieved from reference TRBV15 and TRBJ2-3, is DAMVIQNPRYQVTQFGKPVTLSCSQTLNHNVMYWYQQKSSQAPKLLFHYYDKDFNNEADTPDNFQSRRPNTSFCFLDIRSPGLGDTAMYLCATSEAGGGTDTQYFGPGTRLTVL.

The rearrangement links TRBV9 to TRBJ1-3; the D is unclear. The CDR3 spans 14 residues. Between the trimmed V and J ends, which lost 0 bases and 4 bases, there was a span of 8 bases. Looked up from germline, CDR1 is SGDLS and CDR2 is YYNGEE. The CDR3 DNA is TGTGCCAGCAGCGTAGCTACAACGGGAAACACCATATATTTT. This sequence encodes CASSVATTGNTIYF.

V is TRBV5-5 and J is TRBJ2-3; D is perhaps TRBD1 (5 bases). CDR3 length: 14 amino acids. Germline V gene sequence: CDR1 SGHKS, CDR2 YYEKEE (reference sequence). The V end was cut by 1 base, the J end by 6 bases, with 12 bases between. The CDR3 coding sequence is TGTGCCAGCAGCTTGATCTTGCAGGGCGATACGCAGTATTTT. It specifies CASSLILQGDTQYF.

The chain combines TRBV19 with TRBJ2-7; TRBD1 matches at 10 bases. The CDR3 covers 14 residues. V lost 5 bases to trimming and J lost 2 bases; unmatched junction nucleotides: 3. Looked up from germline, CDR1 is LNHDA and CDR2 is SQIVND (reference sequence). In DNA form, the CDR3 reads TGTGCCAGTAGTGGGGGGACAGGGGCCTACGAGCAGTACTTC. It specifies CASSGGTGAYEQYF.

The chain has TRBV27 and TRBJ2-3, with D possibly TRBD2 on 5 matching bases. The CDR3 is 12 residues long. Trimming cost V 2 bases and J 9 bases, with 9 bases left between them. Germline CDR1 MNHEY, CDR2 SMNVEV (reference sequence). The CDR3 DNA reads as TGTGCCAGCAGTTTAATCGGGGTGACGCAGTATTTT. Translated: CASSLIGVTQYF.

This chain links TRBV7-9 with TRBJ2-2; D is undetermined. The CDR3 runs 17 residues. CDR1 is SEHNR, CDR2 FQNEAQ, per germline (reference sequence). Trimming shortened V by 4 bases and J by 1 base, and 16 bases separated the two germline ends. The CDR3 nucleotides are TGTGCCAGCAGCTCACTTGCCCCTGACGGGAACACCGGGGAGCTGTTTTTT. Protein sequence: CASSSLAPDGNTGELFF.

The rearrangement links TRBV27 to TRBJ1-5, with a weak D call TRBD1 (5 bases). V was clipped by 2 bases and J by 4 bases, with 12 bases between them. There are 15 residues in the CDR3. Germline assignment: CDR1 MNHEY and CDR2 SMNVEV (reference sequence). The CDR3 nucleotides are TGTGCCAGCAGTTTAGCGGGCCGGGGGAATCAGCCCCAGCATTTT. It encodes CASSLAGRGNQPQHF.

This clone has a single count. The rearrangement joins TRBV30 to TRBJ1-2; 11 nucleotides line up with TRBD1. This CDR3 region has 13 residues. Germline V gene sequence: CDR1 GTSNPN, CDR2 SVGIG (reference sequence). V was pared by 5 bases and J by 5 bases, with 4 bases of the junction left unmatched. The CDR3 sequence is CAWRTGGVYGYTF. CDR3 in DNA: TGTGCCTGGCGGACAGGGGGCGTGTATGGCTACACCTTC. Full variable domain (outside the CDR3, taken from reference TRBV30 and TRBJ1-2): SQTIHQWPATLVQPVGSPLSLECTVEGTSNPNLYWYRQAAGRGLQLLFYSVGIGQISSEVPQNLSASRPQDRQFILSSKKLLLSDSGFYLCAWRTGGVYGYTFGSGTRLTVV.